The clone carrying this TCR beta chain is judged medium-sized. The data belong to a study of spatial heterogeneity in lung cancer. Every molecule of TCR cDNA had its own unique molecular identifier. Via MiXCR, TCRdb re-called the 5' RACE reads, giving one row per CDR3 protein. The sample has 3,000 to 4,500 distinct CDR3 sequences; about 8.1% are singletons. This CDR3 has 14 residues. CDR1 is SEHNR, CDR2 FQNEAQ, per germline (reference sequence). V dropped 5 bases and J dropped 4 bases, with 14 bases sitting between them. Time point reported: sample taken at primary tumor resection. The donor population consisted of more than 55 patients with untreated, early-stage non-small cell lung cancer. TCRs were sequenced from unsorted whole RNA of tumor, nontumor lung or PBMC.

Sequenced material: normal lung tissue next to the tumor, taken at surgery. The chain recombines TRBV7-9 with TRBJ1-2; possibly TRBD1 for D (5 bases). The TCR originated in a female donor with early-stage non-small cell lung cancer. CDR3 protein: CASSPGWGIYGYTF. The CDR3 region has the DNA TGTGCCAGCAGCCCAGGTTGGGGGATCTATGGCTACACCTTC.